Each of the 13 T cell receptor beta chains below was sequenced from the same sample in a study of blood T cells in healthy people across ages. For the second PCR, which ran for about 7 to 11 cycles, a sample-barcoded 5' primer and a J-beta primer mix were used. TCRdb reprocessed the 5' RACE reads with MiXCR, giving one entry per CDR3 protein. The sample holds around 1.1 million distinct CDR3 sequences, less than 45% seen once. The sample taken for sequencing was blood. The receptors here all came from a man between 18 and 35 years old in good health.

V gene TRBV20-1 combines with J gene TRBJ1-1; D remains ambiguous. The CDR3 has 13 residues. V lost 2 bases and J 5 bases, leaving 12 bases between the germline ends. CDR1 is DFQATT, CDR2 SNEGSKA, per germline (reference sequence). The CDR3 here is CSARNQWGTEAFF. The CDR3 nucleotides are TGCAGTGCTAGAAACCAGTGGGGAACTGAAGCTTTCTTT.

As for this clonotype: In this CDR3 the conserved last residue, phenylalanine or tryptophan, is missing, so a read error is likely. The rearrangement uses TRBV9 and TRBJ1-4; TRBD1 might be the D (5 bases). Trimming shortened V by 3 bases and J by 8 bases, and 11 bases separated the two germline ends. The length of the CDR3 is 13 residues. Germline loops: CDR1 SGDLS, CDR2 YYNGEE. The CDR3 sequence is CASSARGGEKLFS. In nucleotides, the CDR3 is TGTGCCAGCAGCGCTAGGGGAGGCGAAAAACTGTTTTCT.

The chain uses TRBV7-9 and TRBJ2-7; the D is unclear. CDR3 length equals 17 residues. CDR1 and CDR2 (germline): SEHNR, FQNEAQ (reference sequence). Trimming took off 2 bases at V and 2 bases at J, with 19 bases between the two ends. CDR3 nucleotide sequence: TGTGCCAGCAGCTTATATACGCCCCAGGCTGGCCCCTACGAGCAGTACTTC. This gives the protein CASSLYTPQAGPYEQYF.

This clonotype was found a few times. This sequence joins TRBV12-3 or TRBV12-4 and TRBJ2-7; 9 nucleotides agree with TRBD2. CDR3 size: 18 residues. J lost 2 bases, V lost 4 bases, and 15 bases had no gene match. For the CDR3, the DNA is TGTGCCAGCAGTTCCTCCTTCCTGACTAGCGGTGTTCCCTACGAGCAGTACTTC. It encodes CASSSSFLTSGVPYEQYF.

Comments on this clonotype: Compared with germline, one end of the junction differs, possibly owing to a read error. The gene calls are TRBV6-1 and TRBJ2-3, with a weak D call TRBD2 (5 bases). Germline-derived CDR1 and CDR2 are MNHNS and SASEGT. The CDR3 extends over 17 amino acids. The CDR3 DNA reads as TGTGCCAGCAGCGCGCGGCCCAGATCCTCTAGCATAGATACGCAGTATTTT. Translated: CASSARPRSSSIDTQYF.

V usage is TRBV7-8 and J usage is TRBJ2-1; the D gene is possibly TRBD2 (6 bases). The CDR3 covers 16 residues. Germline lookup yields CDR1 SGHVS and CDR2 FQNEAQ. Trimming pared 5 bases from V and 4 bases from J, leaving 18 bases between. The CDR3 nucleotides read TGTGCCAGCAGCCTGCGAGGAGGGTCTCAATACAATGAGCAGTTCTTC. This sequence encodes CASSLRGGSQYNEQFF.

The V call is TRBV28, the J call TRBJ1-2; D ambiguous. This CDR3 is 11 amino acids long. The V gene's germline CDR1 is MDHEN and CDR2 SYDVKM. The V and J ends lost 7 bases and 9 bases respectively, with 12 bases between them. The CDR3 here is CASISASSYTF. CDR3 coding DNA: TGTGCCAGCATATCTGCTTCTAGCTACACCTTC.

J is TRBJ1-5 and V is TRBV27, with D perhaps TRBD1 (5 bases). In germline, CDR1 is MNHEY, CDR2 SMNVEV (reference sequence). The V end lost 1 base, the J end lost 6 bases, and 13 bases lay between the germline ends. The CDR3 has 15 amino acids. The CDR3 DNA is TGTGCCAGCAGTTTATTCCCCGGGGCCCGTCAGCCCCAGCATTTT. Its protein product is CASSLFPGARQPQHF.

The chain employs TRBV11-1 and TRBJ1-5; 8 bases are shared with TRBD1. Trimming at V came to 5 bases and at J to 3 bases, leaving 6 bases not matched to a gene. The CDR3 extends over 15 amino acids. Germline V lookup: CDR1 SGHAT, CDR2 FQDESV (reference sequence). CDR3 DNA sequence: TGTGCCAGCAGCCTGGACAGGGTATTCAATCAGCCCCAGCATTTT. Amino acids: CASSLDRVFNQPQHF.

This clonotype came up a few times. The chain employs TRBV7-9 and TRBJ1-1; no reliable D call. V lost 5 bases and J 1 base, leaving 11 bases between the germline ends. Germline CDR1 reads SEHNR; CDR2 reads FQNEAQ (reference sequence). CDR3 length: 14 residues. DNA of the CDR3: TGTGCCAGCAGCCCAATTTGGGGGAACACTGAAGCTTTCTTT. Translated: CASSPIWGNTEAFF.

The chain couples TRBV13 to TRBJ1-1; 7 positions agree with TRBD1. The CDR3 runs to 15 residues. V shed 4 bases, J shed 5 bases, and the junction held 10 bases outside the gene matches. Germline CDR1 and CDR2: PRHDT and FYEKMQ (reference sequence). The CDR3 DNA sequence: TGTGCCAGCAGCTCGGGGAGACAGGGTGGAACTGAAGCTTTCTTT. This gives the protein CASSSGRQGGTEAFF.

The V gene is TRBV7-2, the J gene TRBJ2-1; TRBD2 matches 9 bases. The CDR3 is made up of 15 amino acids. The junction had 7 bases not matched to a gene; V was cut back by 5 bases and J by 5 bases. Germline lookup yields CDR1 SGHTA and CDR2 FQGNSA. CDR3 coding DNA: TGTGCCAGCAGCCTGGGACTAGCATCCGACAATGAGCAGTTCTTC. It yields the protein CASSLGLASDNEQFF.

This clonotype has ten or more counts. The CDR3 loop reads CASSLLAGDTDTQYF. CDR3 in DNA: TGCGCCAGCAGCTTACTAGCGGGGGACACAGATACGCAGTATTTT. This chain connects TRBV5-1 to TRBJ2-3; 11 bases are a match to TRBD2. V lost 2 bases, J lost 2 bases, and 1 base stayed unmatched. Germline values: CDR1 SGHRS, CDR2 YFSETQ. This CDR3 comprises 15 residues.